This TCR beta chain was sequenced in a study of graft-versus-host responses after intestinal transplantation. Across the study: Transplant types were multivisceral, liver-intestinal, or isolated intestinal. Anti-thymocyte globulin served as induction for all recipients, who then took tacrolimus and steroids for 2 to 4 years.

Germline CDR1 is LNHDA and CDR2 is SQIVND (reference sequence). This CDR3 spans 10 amino acids. The ends were cut back, 9 bases at V and 9 bases at J, with 9 bases in the middle. The data were produced by immunoSEQ multiplex PCR, yet TCRdb's version contains in-frame clones alone and is incomplete. Of roughly 100,000 clones in the sample, 90% to 95% are singletons; the top ten hold over 0.15%. As for this clone: The antigen is undetermined.

The gene calls are TRBV19 and TRBJ2-1; D is ambiguous. The clonotype was recovered from a human donor who was the organ donor for an intestinal transplant. The starting material was unstimulated CD4+ T cells sorted from spleen or lymph node cells, obtained before transplant. The CDR3 DNA follows: TGTGCCAGATCCCCCGTTGAGCAGTTCTTC. It is translated as CARSPVEQFF.